One sample yielded the 15 T cell receptor beta chains listed below, sequenced in a study of post-analysis software for immune sequencing data. Study observations and caveats: Patients used about 5 TRBV segments, including TRBV5-6, TRBV5-1 and TRBV20-1, more often than controls.

For these TCRs, the target antigens are not known. Tagging with unique molecular identifiers was a feature of the TCR beta cDNA libraries. TCRdb reprocessed the PCR reads with MiXCR, giving one entry per CDR3 protein. Of 350,000 to 500,000 distinct CDR3 sequences in the sample, approximately 38% were seen once. Sequencing input: blood. The source of these receptors is a girl aged 2-15 years with multiple sclerosis.

Remarks on this clonotype: A much bigger clone sits one base away, suggesting this may be a read error. The chain combines TRBV4-2 with TRBJ2-4, with 11 bases aligning to TRBD2. The closer fit of TRBJ2-7 to the DNA end suggests the J call may be wrong. CDR3 length: 17 residues. From germline, CDR1 is LGHNA and CDR2 YNFKEQ. This CDR3 reads CASSQGDRIAGGAEQYF. The CDR3 DNA reads TGTGCCAGCAGCCAAGGGGACCGTATAGCGGGGGGGGCCGAGCAGTACTTC.

This clonotype was counted a few times. The J gene is TRBJ2-7, the V gene TRBV27; 9 bases fit TRBD2. This CDR3 contains 18 residues. Trimming removed 5 bases from V and 2 bases from J; junction bases left unmatched: 16. Germline CDR1 and CDR2: MNHEY and SMNVEV (reference sequence). As DNA, the CDR3 is TGTGCCAGCAGTCCTCCCCCATCCTTGAGCGGGGGGACCTACGAGCAGTACTTC. Translated, it gives CASSPPPSLSGGTYEQYF.

V and J are TRBV28 and TRBJ2-1; TRBD2 aligns across 7 bases. The V gene's germline CDR1 is MDHEN and CDR2 SYDVKM. There are 18 residues in the CDR3. The V gene end was trimmed by 4 bases and the J gene end by 0 bases; junction bases not matched to a gene: 12. CDR3 in amino acids: CASSSPWLADSSYNEQFF. The CDR3 DNA follows: TGTGCCAGCAGTTCCCCATGGCTAGCGGATAGCTCCTACAATGAGCAGTTCTTC.

This chain links TRBV29-1 with TRBJ2-7; D gene ambiguous. CDR3 size: 14 residues. Deletions cut 4 bases from V and 3 bases from J, with 16 bases between. CDR1 SQVTM and CDR2 ANQGSEA come from the germline V gene. The CDR3 DNA is TGCAGCGTTGCATTTGACGGAATTCGCTACGAGCAGTACTTC. Its translation is CSVAFDGIRYEQYF.

The rearrangement links TRBV12-3 or TRBV12-4 to TRBJ2-5, with no clear D. V shed 6 bases and J shed 5 bases, with 10 bases lying between them. This CDR3 spans 12 amino acids. The CDR3 spells CASSPRRETQYF. The CDR3, as DNA: TGTGCCAGCAGCCCTCGTCGCGAGACCCAGTACTTC.

The chain joins TRBV7-3 to TRBJ2-1, with 9 nucleotides matching TRBD1. The trim removed 4 bases at V and 10 bases at J, leaving 5 bases unmatched. The germline gives CDR1 SGHTA, CDR2 FQGTGA. The length of the CDR3 is 13 residues. CDR3 sequence reads: CASSSTGGMEQFF. CDR3 DNA: TGTGCCAGCAGCTCAACAGGGGGCATGGAGCAGTTCTTC.

There are many counts of this clonotype. This sequence joins TRBV28 and TRBJ1-2, with 7 nucleotides matching TRBD1. V lost 3 bases, J lost 8 bases, and 18 bases stayed unmatched. CDR3 size: 17 residues. Germline V gene lookup returns CDR1 MDHEN and CDR2 SYDVKM. Here the CDR3 reads CASSFVPYVDRLPGYTF. The CDR3 bases are TGTGCCAGCAGTTTTGTCCCCTATGTGGACAGGCTCCCCGGCTACACCTTC.

The sample holds one count of this clonotype. This chain uses TRBV29-1 with TRBJ2-7, with D possibly matching TRBD1 (6 bases). CDR1 and CDR2 (germline): SQVTM, ANQGSEA. The CDR3 consists of 13 residues. V shed 6 bases and J shed 3 bases, with 15 bases lying between them. The CDR3, as DNA: TGCAGCGTAGCCTCGGTAGGGGGCTACGAGCAGTACTTC. It codes for CSVASVGGYEQYF.

This clonotype was seen a few times. The CDR3 is CASSLLPLTAATNEKLFF. The DNA of the CDR3 is TGCGCCAGCAGCTTGCTCCCCCTCACCGCCGCAACTAATGAAAAACTGTTTTTT. This sequence joins TRBV5-1 and TRBJ1-4; no clear D gene. The germline V gene has CDR1 SGHRS and CDR2 YFSETQ. Trimming removed 1 base from V and 0 bases from J, with 16 bases in between. The CDR3 contains 18 residues.

The J gene is TRBJ1-1, the V gene TRBV29-1; D gene ambiguous. The ends were cut back, 5 bases at V and 3 bases at J, with 10 bases in the middle. Germline V CDR1 and CDR2: SQVTM, ANQGSEA. This CDR3 comprises 12 residues. CDR3 nucleotide sequence: TGCAGCGTTTTAGGGCGGGACACTGAAGCTTTCTTT. It is translated as CSVLGRDTEAFF.

This sequence joins TRBV11-2 and TRBJ1-2; D is undetermined. Germline V gives CDR1 SGHAT, CDR2 FQNNGV. Trimming took 1 base from V and 8 from J, leaving 17 bases between them. The CDR3 runs 15 residues. The CDR3 coding sequence is TGTGCCAGCAGCTTAGTGAGGGAGGACCCGTGGGGCTACACCTTC. It is translated as CASSLVREDPWGYTF.

With respect to this clonotype: A much larger clone lies a single base off, so this may be a read error. V usage is TRBV12-3 or TRBV12-4 and J usage is TRBJ1-2; D possibly corresponds to TRBD1 (6 bases). Trimming cost V 8 bases and J 4 bases, with 20 bases left between them. CDR3 length: 15 residues. CDR3 sequence: CASGGTIAQIYGYTF. The CDR3, as DNA: TGTGCCAGCGGGGGGACAATTGCCCAGATCTATGGCTACACCTTC.

This clonotype was observed a few times. This chain links TRBV7-2 with TRBJ2-7; TRBD2 is a possible D gene (5 bases). The CDR3 runs to 13 residues. V lost 4 bases and J 2 bases, leaving 9 bases between the germline ends. Germline CDR1 reads SGHTA; CDR2 reads FQGNSA. CDR3 coding DNA: TGTGCCAGCAGCTCGGGGAACACCTACGAGCAGTACTTC. This sequence encodes CASSSGNTYEQYF.

This clonotype was detected a few times. This chain uses TRBV29-1 with TRBJ2-1; weak D call: TRBD1 (6 bases). The length of the CDR3 is 14 residues. The V gene lost 7 bases and the J gene lost 4 bases, with 17 bases spanning the gap. Germline CDR1 and CDR2: SQVTM and ANQGSEA. The CDR3 protein is CSGSGTLEYNEQFF. Written as DNA, the CDR3 is TGCAGCGGATCCGGGACACTTGAATACAATGAGCAGTTCTTC.

This clonotype was detected only a few times. This chain connects TRBV4-3 to TRBJ2-7, with D tentatively TRBD1 or TRBD2 (5 bases each). Trimming removed 4 bases from V and 2 bases from J, with 12 bases in between. The CDR3 runs 14 residues. Germline V gives CDR1 LGHNA, CDR2 YSLEER. The CDR3 DNA follows: TGCGCCAGCAGCCGTCGGGACGGAGCCTACGAGCAGTACTTC. It is translated as CASSRRDGAYEQYF.